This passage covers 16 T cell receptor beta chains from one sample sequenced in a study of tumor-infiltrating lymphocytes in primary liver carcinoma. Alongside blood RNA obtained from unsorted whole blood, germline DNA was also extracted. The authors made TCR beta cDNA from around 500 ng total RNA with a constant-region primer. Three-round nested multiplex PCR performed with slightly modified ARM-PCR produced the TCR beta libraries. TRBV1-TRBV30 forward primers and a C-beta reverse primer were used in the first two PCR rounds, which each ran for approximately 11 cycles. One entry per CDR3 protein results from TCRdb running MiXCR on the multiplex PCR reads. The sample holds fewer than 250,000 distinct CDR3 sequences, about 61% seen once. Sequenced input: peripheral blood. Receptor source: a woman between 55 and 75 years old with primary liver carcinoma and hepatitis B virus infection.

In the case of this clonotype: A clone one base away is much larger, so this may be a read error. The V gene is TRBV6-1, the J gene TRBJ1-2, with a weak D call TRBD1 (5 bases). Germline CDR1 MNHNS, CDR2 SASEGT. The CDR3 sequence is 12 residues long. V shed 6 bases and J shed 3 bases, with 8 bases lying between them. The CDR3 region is CASRGADYGYTF. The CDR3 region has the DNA TGTGCCAGCAGAGGGGCGGACTATGGCTACACCTTC.

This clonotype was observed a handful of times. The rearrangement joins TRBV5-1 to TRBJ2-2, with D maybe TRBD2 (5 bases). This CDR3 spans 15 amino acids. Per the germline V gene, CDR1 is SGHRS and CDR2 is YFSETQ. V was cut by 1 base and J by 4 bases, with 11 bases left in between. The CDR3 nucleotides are TGCGCCAGCAGCTTGATGGGAGTCGGCACCGGGGAGCTGTTTTTT. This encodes CASSLMGVGTGELFF.

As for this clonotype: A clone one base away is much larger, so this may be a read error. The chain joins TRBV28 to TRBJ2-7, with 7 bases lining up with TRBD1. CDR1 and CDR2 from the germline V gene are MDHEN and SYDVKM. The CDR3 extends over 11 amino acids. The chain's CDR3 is CVSSSRTGRYF. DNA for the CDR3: TGTGTCAGCAGTTCGCGGACAGGCCGGTACTTC.

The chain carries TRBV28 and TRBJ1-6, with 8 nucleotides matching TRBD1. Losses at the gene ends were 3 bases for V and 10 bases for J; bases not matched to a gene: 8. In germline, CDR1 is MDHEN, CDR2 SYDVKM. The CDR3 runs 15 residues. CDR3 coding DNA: TGTGCCAGCAGTTTCAGGCAGGGGGCGGGCTCACCCCTCCACTTT. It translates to CASSFRQGAGSPLHF. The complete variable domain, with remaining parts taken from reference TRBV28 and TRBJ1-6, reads DVKVTQSSRYLVKRTGEKVFLECVQDMDHENMFWYRQDPGLGLRLIYFSYDVKMKEKGDIPEGYSVSREKKERFSLILESASTNQTSMYLCASSFRQGAGSPLHFGNGTRLTVT.

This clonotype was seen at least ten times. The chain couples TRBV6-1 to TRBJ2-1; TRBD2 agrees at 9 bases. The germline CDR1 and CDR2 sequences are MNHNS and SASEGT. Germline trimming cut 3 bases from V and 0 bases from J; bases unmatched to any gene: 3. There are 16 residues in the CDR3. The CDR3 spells CASSDPSGTSYNEQFF. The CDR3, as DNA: TGTGCCAGCAGTGACCCTAGCGGGACCTCCTACAATGAGCAGTTCTTC.

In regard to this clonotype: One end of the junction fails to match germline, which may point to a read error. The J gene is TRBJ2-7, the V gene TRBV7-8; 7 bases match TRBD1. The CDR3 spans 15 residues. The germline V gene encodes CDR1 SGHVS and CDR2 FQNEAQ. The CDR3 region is CASSYLQGPSYDQYF. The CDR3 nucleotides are TGCGCCAGCAGTTACTTACAGGGGCCCAGTTACGATCAGTACTTC.

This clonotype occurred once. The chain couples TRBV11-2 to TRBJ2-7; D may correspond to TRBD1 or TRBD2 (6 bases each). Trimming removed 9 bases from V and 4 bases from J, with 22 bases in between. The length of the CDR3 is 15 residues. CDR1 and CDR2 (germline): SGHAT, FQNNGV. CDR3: CASGPRAGHEYEQYF. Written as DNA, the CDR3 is TGTGCCAGTGGCCCCCGGGCGGGACATGAGTACGAGCAGTACTTC.

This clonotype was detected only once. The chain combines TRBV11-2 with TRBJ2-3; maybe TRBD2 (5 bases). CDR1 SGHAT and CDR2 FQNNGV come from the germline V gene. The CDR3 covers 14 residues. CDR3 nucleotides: TGTGATAGCAGCCCCAGGACTAGCACAGATACGCAGTATTTT. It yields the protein CDSSPRTSTDTQYF.

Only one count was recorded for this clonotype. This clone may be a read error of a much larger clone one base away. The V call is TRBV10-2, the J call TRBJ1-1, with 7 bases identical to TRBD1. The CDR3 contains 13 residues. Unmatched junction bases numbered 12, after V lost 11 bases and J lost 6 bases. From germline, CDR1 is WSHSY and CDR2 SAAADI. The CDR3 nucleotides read TGCGCCGGCACCGATCCCGGGACAGCTGAAGCTTTCTTT. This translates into CAGTDPGTAEAFF.

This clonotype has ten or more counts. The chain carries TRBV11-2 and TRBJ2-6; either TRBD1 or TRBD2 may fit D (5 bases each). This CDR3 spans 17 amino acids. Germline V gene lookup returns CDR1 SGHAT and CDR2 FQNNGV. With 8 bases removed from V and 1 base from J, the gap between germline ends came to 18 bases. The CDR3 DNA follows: TGTGCCAGCGGAACGGGACGAGGCAAATCTGGGGCCAACGTCCTGACTTTC. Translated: CASGTGRGKSGANVLTF.

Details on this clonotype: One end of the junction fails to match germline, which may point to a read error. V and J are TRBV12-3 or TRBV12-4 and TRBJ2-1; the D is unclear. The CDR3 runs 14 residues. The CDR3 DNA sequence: TGTGCCAGTAGTTCGCCAGTAGCCCGGGATGAGCAGTTCTTC. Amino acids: CASSSPVARDEQFF.

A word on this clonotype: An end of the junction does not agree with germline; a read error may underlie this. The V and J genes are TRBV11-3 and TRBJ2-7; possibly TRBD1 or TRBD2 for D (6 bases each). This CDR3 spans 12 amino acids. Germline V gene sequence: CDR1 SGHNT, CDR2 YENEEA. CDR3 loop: CASNSRGQPQSF. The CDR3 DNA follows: TGTGCCAGCAACTCCCGGGGGCAGCCACAATCCTTC.

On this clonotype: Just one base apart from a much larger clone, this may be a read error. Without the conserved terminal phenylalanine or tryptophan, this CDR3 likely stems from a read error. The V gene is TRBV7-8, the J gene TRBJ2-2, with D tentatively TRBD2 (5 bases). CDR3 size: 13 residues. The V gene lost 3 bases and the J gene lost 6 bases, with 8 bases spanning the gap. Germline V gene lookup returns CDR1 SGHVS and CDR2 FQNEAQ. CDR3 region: CASSFEAAGELFI. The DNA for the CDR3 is TGTGCCAGCAGCTTCGAAGCGGCCGGGGAGCTGTTTATT.

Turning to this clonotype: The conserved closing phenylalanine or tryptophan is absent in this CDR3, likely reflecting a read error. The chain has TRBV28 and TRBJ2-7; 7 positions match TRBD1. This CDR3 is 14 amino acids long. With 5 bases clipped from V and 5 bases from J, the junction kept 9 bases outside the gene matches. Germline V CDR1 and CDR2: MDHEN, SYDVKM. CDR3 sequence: CASSLRQGRDEQYL. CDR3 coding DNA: TGTGCCAGCAGTCTCAGACAGGGTAGGGACGAGCAGTACTTA.

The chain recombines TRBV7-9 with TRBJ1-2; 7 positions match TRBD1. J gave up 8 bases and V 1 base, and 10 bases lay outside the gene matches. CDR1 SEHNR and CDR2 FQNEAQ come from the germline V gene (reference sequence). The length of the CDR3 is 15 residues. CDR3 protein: CASSLEGQEPRGYTF. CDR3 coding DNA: TGTGCCAGCAGCTTAGAAGGACAGGAACCCCGGGGCTACACCTTC. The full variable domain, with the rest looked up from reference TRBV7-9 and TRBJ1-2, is DTGVSQNPRHKITKRGQNVTFRCDPISEHNRLYWYRQTLGQGPEFLTYFQNEAQLEKSRLLSDRFSAERPKGSFSTLEIQRTEQGDSAMYLCASSLEGQEPRGYTFGSGTRLTVV.

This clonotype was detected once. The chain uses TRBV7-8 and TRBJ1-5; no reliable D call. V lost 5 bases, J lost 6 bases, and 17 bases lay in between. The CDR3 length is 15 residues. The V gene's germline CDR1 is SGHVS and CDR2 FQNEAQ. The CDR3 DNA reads TGTGCCAGCAGCCCGCCGGGGATAATTCGTCAGCCCCAGCATTTT. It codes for CASSPPGIIRQPQHF. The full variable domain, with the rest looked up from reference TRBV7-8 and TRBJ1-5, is GAGVSQSPRYKVAKRGQDVALRCDPISGHVSLFWYQQALGQGPEFLTYFQNEAQLDKSGLPSDRFFAERPEGSVSTLKIQRTQQEDSAVYLCASSPPGIIRQPQHFGDGTRLSIL.